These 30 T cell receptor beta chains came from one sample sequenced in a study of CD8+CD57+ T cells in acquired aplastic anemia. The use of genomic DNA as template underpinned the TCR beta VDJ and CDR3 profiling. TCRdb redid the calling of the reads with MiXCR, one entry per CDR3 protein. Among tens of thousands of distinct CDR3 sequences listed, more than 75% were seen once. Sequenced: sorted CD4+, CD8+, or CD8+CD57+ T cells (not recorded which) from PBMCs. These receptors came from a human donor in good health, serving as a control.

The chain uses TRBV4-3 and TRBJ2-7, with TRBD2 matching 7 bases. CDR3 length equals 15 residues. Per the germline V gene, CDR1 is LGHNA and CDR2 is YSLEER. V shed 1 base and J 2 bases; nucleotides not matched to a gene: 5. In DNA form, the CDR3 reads TGCGCCAGCAGCCAAGGCTGGGGGGGGGCCTACGAGCAGTACTTC. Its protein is CASSQGWGGAYEQYF.

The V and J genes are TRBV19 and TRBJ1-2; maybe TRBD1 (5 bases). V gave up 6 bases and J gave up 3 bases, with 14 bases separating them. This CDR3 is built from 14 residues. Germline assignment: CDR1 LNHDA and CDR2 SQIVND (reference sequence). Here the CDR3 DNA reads TGTGCCAGTAGCGTAACTACAGGTGACTATGGCTACACCTTC. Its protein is CASSVTTGDYGYTF.

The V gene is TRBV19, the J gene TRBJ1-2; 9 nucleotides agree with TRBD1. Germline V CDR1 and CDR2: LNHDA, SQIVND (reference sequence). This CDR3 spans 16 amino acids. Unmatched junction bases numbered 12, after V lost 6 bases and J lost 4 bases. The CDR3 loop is CASSFTDRGYVYGYTF. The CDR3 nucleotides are TGTGCCAGTAGCTTCACGGACAGGGGATATGTCTATGGCTACACCTTC.

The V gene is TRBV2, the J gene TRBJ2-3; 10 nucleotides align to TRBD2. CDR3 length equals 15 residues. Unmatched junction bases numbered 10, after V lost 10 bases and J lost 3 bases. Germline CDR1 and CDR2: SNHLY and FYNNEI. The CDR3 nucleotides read TGTGCCACTACGACTAGCGGGTCTCCGACAGATACGCAGTATTTT. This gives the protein CATTTSGSPTDTQYF.

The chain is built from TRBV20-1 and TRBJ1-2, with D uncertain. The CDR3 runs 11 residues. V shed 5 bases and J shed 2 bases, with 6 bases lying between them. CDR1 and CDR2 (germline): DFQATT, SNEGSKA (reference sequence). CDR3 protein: CSASDNYGYTF. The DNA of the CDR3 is TGCAGTGCTTCGGACAACTATGGCTACACCTTC.

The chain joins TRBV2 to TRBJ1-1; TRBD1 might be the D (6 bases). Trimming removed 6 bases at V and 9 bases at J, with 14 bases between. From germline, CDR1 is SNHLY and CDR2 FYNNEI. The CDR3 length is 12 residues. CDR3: CASRETGSKAFF. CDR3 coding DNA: TGTGCCAGCAGGGAGACAGGCAGCAAAGCTTTCTTT.

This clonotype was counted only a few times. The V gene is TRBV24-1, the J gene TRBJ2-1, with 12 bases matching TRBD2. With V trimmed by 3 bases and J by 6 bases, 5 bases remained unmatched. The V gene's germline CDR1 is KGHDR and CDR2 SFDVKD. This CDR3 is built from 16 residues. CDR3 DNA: TGTGCCACCAGTGATGCTAGCGGGGGGGCCATCAATGAGCAGTTCTTC. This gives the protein CATSDASGGAINEQFF.

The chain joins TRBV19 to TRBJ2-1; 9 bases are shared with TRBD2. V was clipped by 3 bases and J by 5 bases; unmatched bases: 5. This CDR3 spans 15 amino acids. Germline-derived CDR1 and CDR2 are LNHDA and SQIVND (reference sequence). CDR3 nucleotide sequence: TGTGCCAGTAGTATCGGAAGACTAGCGGACAATGAGCAGTTCTTC. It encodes CASSIGRLADNEQFF.

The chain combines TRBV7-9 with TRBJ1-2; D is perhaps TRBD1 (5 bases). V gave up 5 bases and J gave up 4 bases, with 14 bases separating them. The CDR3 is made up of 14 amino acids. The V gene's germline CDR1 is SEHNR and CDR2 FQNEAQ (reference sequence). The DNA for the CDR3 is TGTGCCAGCAGCCTAACGACAGACCGCTATGGCTACACCTTC. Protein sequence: CASSLTTDRYGYTF.

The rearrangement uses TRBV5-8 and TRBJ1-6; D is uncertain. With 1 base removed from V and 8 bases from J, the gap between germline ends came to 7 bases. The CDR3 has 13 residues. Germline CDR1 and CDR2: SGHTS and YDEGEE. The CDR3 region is CASSLLLDSPLHF. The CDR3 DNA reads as TGTGCCAGCAGCTTGCTGCTGGATTCACCCCTCCACTTT.

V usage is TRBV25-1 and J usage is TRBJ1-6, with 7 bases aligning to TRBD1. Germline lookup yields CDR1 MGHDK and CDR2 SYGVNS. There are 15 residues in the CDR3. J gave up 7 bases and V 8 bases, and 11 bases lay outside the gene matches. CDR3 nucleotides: TGTGCCAGCCGTACCATGACAGGGTCGAATTCACCCCTCCACTTT. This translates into CASRTMTGSNSPLHF.

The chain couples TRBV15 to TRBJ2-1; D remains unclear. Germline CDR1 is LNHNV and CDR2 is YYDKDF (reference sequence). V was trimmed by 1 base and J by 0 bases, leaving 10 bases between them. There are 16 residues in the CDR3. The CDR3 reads CATSRGAPSSYNEQFF. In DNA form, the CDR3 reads TGTGCCACCAGCAGAGGAGCGCCTAGCTCCTACAATGAGCAGTTCTTC.

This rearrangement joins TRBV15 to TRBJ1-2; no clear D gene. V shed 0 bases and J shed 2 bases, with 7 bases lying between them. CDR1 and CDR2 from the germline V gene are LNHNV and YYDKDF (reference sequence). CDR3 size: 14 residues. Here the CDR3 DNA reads TGTGCCACCAGCAGAGATAAGGGAAACTATGGCTACACCTTC. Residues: CATSRDKGNYGYTF.

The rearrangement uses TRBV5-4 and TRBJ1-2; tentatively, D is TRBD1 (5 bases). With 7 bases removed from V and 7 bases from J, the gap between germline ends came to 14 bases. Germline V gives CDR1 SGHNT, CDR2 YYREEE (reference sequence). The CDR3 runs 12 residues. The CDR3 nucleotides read TGTGCCAGCCTCCAGGGAAGCGGTGGCTACACCTTC. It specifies CASLQGSGGYTF.

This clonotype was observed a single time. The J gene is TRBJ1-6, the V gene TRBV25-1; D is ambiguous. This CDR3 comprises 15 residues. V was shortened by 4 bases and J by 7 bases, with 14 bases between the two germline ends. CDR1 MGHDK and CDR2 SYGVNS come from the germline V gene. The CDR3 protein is CASSVTATWNSPLHF. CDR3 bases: TGTGCCAGCAGTGTTACGGCAACGTGGAATTCACCCCTCCACTTT.

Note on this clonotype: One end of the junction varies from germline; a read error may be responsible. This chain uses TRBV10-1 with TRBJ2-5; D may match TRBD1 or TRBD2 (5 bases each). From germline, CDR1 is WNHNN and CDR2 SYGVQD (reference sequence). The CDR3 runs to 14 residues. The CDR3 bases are TGTGCCAGCCTCCTTGGGGGAGTTGTAAAGACCCAGTACTTC. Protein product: CASLLGGVVKTQYF.

The CDR3, as DNA: TGTGCCAGCAGTGAAGGGAACACCGGGGAGCTGTTTTTT. Encoded protein: CASSEGNTGELFF. This rearrangement joins TRBV6-4 to TRBJ2-2; D unclear. The CDR3 spans 13 residues. The ends were cut back, 3 bases at V and 1 base at J, with 3 bases in the middle. From germline, CDR1 is MRHNA and CDR2 SNTAGT.

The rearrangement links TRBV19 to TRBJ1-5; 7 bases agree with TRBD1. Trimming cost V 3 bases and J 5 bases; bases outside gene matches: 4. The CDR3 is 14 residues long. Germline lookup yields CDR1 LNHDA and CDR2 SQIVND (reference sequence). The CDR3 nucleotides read TGTGCCAGTAGTATTGACAGGGAGGATCAGCCCCAGCATTTT. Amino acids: CASSIDREDQPQHF.

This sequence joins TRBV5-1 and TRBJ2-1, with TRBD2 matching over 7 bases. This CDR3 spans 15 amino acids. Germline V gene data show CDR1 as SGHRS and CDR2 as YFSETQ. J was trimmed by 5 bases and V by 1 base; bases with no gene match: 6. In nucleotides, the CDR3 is TGCGCCAGCAGCTTGTGGGGGGGGTCCAACAATGAGCAGTTCTTC. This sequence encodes CASSLWGGSNNEQFF.

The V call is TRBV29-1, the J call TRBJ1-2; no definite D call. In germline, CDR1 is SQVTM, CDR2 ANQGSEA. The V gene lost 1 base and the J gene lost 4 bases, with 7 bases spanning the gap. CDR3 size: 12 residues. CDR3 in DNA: TGCAGCGTTGAAGGGCAGTTCTATGGCTACACCTTC. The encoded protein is CSVEGQFYGYTF.

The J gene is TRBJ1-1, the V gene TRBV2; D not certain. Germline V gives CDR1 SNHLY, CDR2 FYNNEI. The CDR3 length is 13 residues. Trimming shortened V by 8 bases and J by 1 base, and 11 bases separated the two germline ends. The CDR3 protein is CASQGRRNTEAFF. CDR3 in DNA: TGTGCCAGCCAAGGACGGAGGAACACTGAAGCTTTCTTT.

The CDR3 loop reads CASSHNTYEQYF. For the CDR3, the DNA is TGTGCCAGCAGCCACAACACCTACGAGCAGTACTTC. The V gene is TRBV7-2, the J gene TRBJ2-7; D remains unclear. This CDR3 has 12 amino acids. Trimming shortened V by 5 bases and J by 2 bases, and 7 bases separated the two germline ends. CDR1 is SGHTA, CDR2 FQGNSA, per germline.

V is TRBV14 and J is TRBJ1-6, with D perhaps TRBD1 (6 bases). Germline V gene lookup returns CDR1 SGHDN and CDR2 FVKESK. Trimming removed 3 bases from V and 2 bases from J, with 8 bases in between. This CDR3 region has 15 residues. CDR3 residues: CASSQQGTYNSPLHF. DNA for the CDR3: TGTGCCAGCAGCCAGCAGGGGACCTATAATTCACCCCTCCACTTT.

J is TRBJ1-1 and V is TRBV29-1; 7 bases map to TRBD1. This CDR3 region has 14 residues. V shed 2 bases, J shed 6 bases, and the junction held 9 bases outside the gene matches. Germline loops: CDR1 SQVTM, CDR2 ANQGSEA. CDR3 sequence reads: CSVESHRGIAEAFF. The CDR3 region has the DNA TGCAGCGTTGAATCGCACAGGGGAATCGCTGAAGCTTTCTTT.

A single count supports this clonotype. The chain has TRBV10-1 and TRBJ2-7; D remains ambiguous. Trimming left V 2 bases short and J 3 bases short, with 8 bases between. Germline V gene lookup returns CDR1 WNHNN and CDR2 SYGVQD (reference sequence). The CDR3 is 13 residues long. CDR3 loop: CASSEVGGYEQYF. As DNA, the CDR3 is TGCGCCAGCAGTGAGGTAGGCGGCTACGAGCAGTACTTC.

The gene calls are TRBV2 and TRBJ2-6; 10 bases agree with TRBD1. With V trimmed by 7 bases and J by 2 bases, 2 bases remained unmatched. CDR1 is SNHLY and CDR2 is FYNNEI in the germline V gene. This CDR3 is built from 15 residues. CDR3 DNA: TGTGCCAGCACGACAGGGGGCGCTGGGGCCAACGTCCTGACTTTC. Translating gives CASTTGGAGANVLTF.

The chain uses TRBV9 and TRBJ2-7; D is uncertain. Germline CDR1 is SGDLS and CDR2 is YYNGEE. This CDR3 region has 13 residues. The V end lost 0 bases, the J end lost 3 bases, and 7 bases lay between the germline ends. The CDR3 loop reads CASSVGPYYEQYF. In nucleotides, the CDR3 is TGTGCCAGCAGCGTAGGTCCTTACTACGAGCAGTACTTC.

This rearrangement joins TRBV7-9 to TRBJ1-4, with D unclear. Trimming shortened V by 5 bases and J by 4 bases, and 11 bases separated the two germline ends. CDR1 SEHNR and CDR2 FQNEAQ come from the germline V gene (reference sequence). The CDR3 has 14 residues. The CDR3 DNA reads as TGTGCCAGCAGCCCAGGACGGAGTAATGAAAAACTGTTTTTT. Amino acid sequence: CASSPGRSNEKLFF.

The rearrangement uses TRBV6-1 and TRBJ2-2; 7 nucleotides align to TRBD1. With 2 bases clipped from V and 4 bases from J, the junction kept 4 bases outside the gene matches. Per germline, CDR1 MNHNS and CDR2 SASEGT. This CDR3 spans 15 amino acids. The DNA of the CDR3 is TGTGCCAGCAGTGAAAACAGGGGTTTCACCGGGGAGCTGTTTTTT. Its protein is CASSENRGFTGELFF.

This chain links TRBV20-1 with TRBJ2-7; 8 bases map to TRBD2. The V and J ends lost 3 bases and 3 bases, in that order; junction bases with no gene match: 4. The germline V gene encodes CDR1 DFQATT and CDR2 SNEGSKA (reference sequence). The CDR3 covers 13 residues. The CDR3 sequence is CSARGSGDYEQYF. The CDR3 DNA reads TGCAGTGCTAGGGGTAGCGGGGACTACGAGCAGTACTTC.